This T cell receptor (beta chain) was sequenced in a study of shared clonotypes between healthy human individuals. Across the whole study: Each donor's CD4 naive and CD4 memory cells filled three plates apiece, CD8 naive two, and CD8 memory one.

Donors comprised healthy HIV-negative adults lacking recent acute infections or vaccinations. Concerning this clone itself: The antigen is not known.

Study-wide results and limits: Relative to clonotypes present in all four donors, those not shared had lower generation probabilities. Larger richness was generally estimated for naive than memory subsets.

After removal of 2 bases from V and 8 bases from J, the junction contained 7 bases not matched to a gene. Germline V gives CDR1 KGHSH, CDR2 LQKENI. This CDR3 contains 15 residues. Using immunoSEQ multiplex PCR, the repertoire was profiled, and TCRdb retains in-frame clones only, with some absent. The repertoire includes approximately 2,300,000 clones, around 93% of them detected once, and 0.37% sits in the top ten. The sample consisted of naive CD4+ T cells from PBMCs. Specified subset: CD45RA+ positively selected. This clonotype was sampled from a man in his late teens or twenties in good health. Some clones in this sample may be carry-over from other donors' samples. The genes are TRBV18 and TRBJ2-1, with 9 nucleotides matching TRBD2. The DNA of the CDR3 is TGTGCCAGCTCACCAGCTAGCGGGGCCCTCGATGAGCAGTTCTTC. Translation: CASSPASGALDEQFF.